This passage covers 10 T cell receptor beta chains from one sample sequenced in a study of early T cells in non-severe SARS-CoV-2 infection. TCRdb reanalysed the 5' RACE reads using MiXCR and keeps one entry per CDR3 protein. The sample records approximately 32,000 distinct CDR3 sequences, 3.9% being singletons. Input material: whole blood. The receptors derive from an adult who was a healthcare worker with PCR-confirmed SARS-CoV-2 infection or an uninfected control (not recorded which).

This clonotype was observed many times. V is TRBV6-5 and J is TRBJ2-1; TRBD1 agrees at 8 bases. The CDR3 sequence is 15 residues long. V shed 5 bases and J 5 bases; nucleotides not matched to a gene: 8. Germline loops: CDR1 MNHEY, CDR2 SVGAGI. In nucleotides, the CDR3 is TGTGCCAGCAGTGACCAGGGGGCCGGCAACAATGAGCAGTTCTTC. Translating it yields CASSDQGAGNNEQFF.

In this sample, this clonotype turned up many times. The chain combines TRBV5-1 with TRBJ2-5; tentative D call: TRBD2 (6 bases). Germline V gene data show CDR1 as SGHRS and CDR2 as YFSETQ. Trimming cost V 2 bases and J 5 bases, with 13 bases left between them. The CDR3 runs 14 residues. CDR3 DNA: TGCGCCAGCAGCTTATCCCCCGGGAGCGAGACCCAGTACTTC. Its protein is CASSLSPGSETQYF. Supplemented by reference TRBV5-1 and TRBJ2-5, the full variable domain reads KAGVTQTPRYLIKTRGQQVTLSCSPISGHRSVSWYQQTPGQGLQFLFEYFSETQRNKGNFPGRFSGRQFSNSRSEMNVSTLELGDSALYLCASSLSPGSETQYFGPGTRLLVL.

This clonotype was picked up many times. The chain recombines TRBV24-1 with TRBJ2-1, with D tentatively TRBD1 (6 bases). With 7 bases removed from V and 4 bases from J, the gap between germline ends came to 22 bases. Germline CDR1 reads KGHDR; CDR2 reads SFDVKD. This CDR3 is built from 17 residues. This CDR3 is CATSPGQLDIRYNEQFF. CDR3 nucleotides: TGTGCCACCAGCCCCGGACAGTTAGATATACGATACAATGAGCAGTTCTTC.

This clonotype was picked up many times. This rearrangement joins TRBV25-1 to TRBJ2-3, with TRBD2 as a possible D gene (5 bases). Trimming took 11 bases from V and 5 from J, leaving 14 bases between them. This CDR3 spans 12 amino acids. Looked up from germline, CDR1 is MGHDK and CDR2 is SYGVNS. CDR3 residues: CAARSRGDTQYF. CDR3 nucleotides: TGTGCCGCTCGCTCCCGGGGAGATACGCAGTATTTT. Variable domain in full (rest from reference TRBV25-1 and TRBJ2-3): EADIYQTPRYLVIGTGKKITLECSQTMGHDKMYWYQQDPGMELHLIHYSYGVNSTEKGDLSSESTVSRIRTEHFPLTLESARPSHTSQYLCAARSRGDTQYFGPGTRLTVL.

This clonotype was counted at least ten times. The gene calls are TRBV7-2 and TRBJ1-4; TRBD1 is a possible D gene (5 bases). Trimming shortened V by 3 bases and J by 8 bases, and 13 bases separated the two germline ends. This CDR3 has 14 amino acids. The V gene's germline CDR1 is SGHTA and CDR2 FQGNSA. The CDR3 DNA is TGTGCCAGCAGCTTCCGGCAGGGAGGGGAAAAACTGTTTTTT. It yields the protein CASSFRQGGEKLFF. Variable domain in full (rest from reference TRBV7-2 and TRBJ1-4): GAGVSQSPSNKVTEKGKDVELRCDPISGHTALYWYRQSLGQGLEFLIYFQGNSAPDKSGLPSDRFSAERTGGSVSTLTIQRTQQEDSAVYLCASSFRQGGEKLFFGSGTQLSVL.

This clonotype has more than one count but fewer than ten. The junction and the germline gene differ at one end; a read error may be behind it. The chain joins TRBV4-3 to TRBJ1-3, with 8 bases lining up with TRBD1. Germline CDR1 reads LGHNA; CDR2 reads YSLEER. CDR3 length: 16 amino acids. The CDR3 nucleotides read TGCGCCAGCAGCCCCGGGACAGGAGCTTCTGAAAACACCATATATTTT. Residues: CASSPGTGASENTIYF.

This clonotype was recorded many times. The chain employs TRBV12-3 or TRBV12-4 and TRBJ1-1; no firm D call. V gave up 5 bases and J gave up 0 bases, with 7 bases separating them. The CDR3 length is 13 residues. CDR3: CASSTGVNTEAFF. The CDR3 bases are TGTGCCAGCAGTACCGGGGTGAACACTGAAGCTTTCTTT.

There are many counts of this clonotype. A read error may produce the germline difference seen at one junction end. The chain links TRBV7-7 to TRBJ2-1, with D unclear. The CDR3 extends over 14 amino acids. Germline V gives CDR1 SSHAT, CDR2 FNYEAQ (reference sequence). CDR3 nucleotides: TGTGCTAGCAGCTTAGGAGTAGGGCTGGATGAGCAGTTCTTC. It encodes CASSLGVGLDEQFF.

This clonotype was detected ten times or more. A junction end diverges from the germline sequence, so it may reflect a read error. V gene TRBV7-7 combines with J gene TRBJ2-1; maybe TRBD1 (5 bases). This CDR3 has 13 amino acids. In germline, CDR1 is SSHAT, CDR2 FNYEAQ (reference sequence). The CDR3 nucleotides are TGTGCTAGCAGCCCAGGGCCTTACAATGAGCAGTTCTTC. Its protein is CASSPGPYNEQFF.

This clonotype was found many times. V and J are TRBV4-1 and TRBJ2-3; no definite D call. The ends were cut back, 1 base at V and 3 bases at J, with 5 bases in the middle. Germline V lookup: CDR1 MGHRA, CDR2 YSYEKL. This CDR3 is 13 amino acids long. CDR3 residues: CASSQVGTDTQYF. DNA of the CDR3: TGCGCCAGCAGCCAAGTAGGGACAGATACGCAGTATTTT.